A few counts support the clone carrying this TCR beta chain. The antigen is unknown. The V gene lost 5 bases and the J gene lost 5 bases, with 21 bases spanning the gap. CDR1 MNHEY and CDR2 SMNVEV come from the germline V gene (reference sequence). The CDR3 length is 17 residues. These data are taken from a study of cytomegalovirus exposure and HLA in healthy donors. Points from the study as a whole: Trimming of TCR beta V- and J-genes showed a link, identified in a later analysis, to a missense DCLRE1C variant.

Primers included in the PCR were 60 Vbeta and 13 Jbeta primers. TCRdb keeps only in-frame clones here, not all; method: immunoSEQ multiplex PCR. The sample yields about 80,000 clones, approximately 62% seen once. What was sequenced was PBMCs. J is TRBJ2-2 and V is TRBV27; no reliable D call. The source is a male donor in good health and CMV-seropositive. CDR3 nucleotides: TGTGCCAGCAGTCCCCCTTTCGCCCCGGGTTCAACCGGGGAGCTGTTTTTT. Its protein product is CASSPPFAPGSTGELFF.